The present T cell receptor beta chain was sequenced within a study of cytomegalovirus exposure and HLA in healthy donors. Findings and caveats of the study: Later work found that TCR association rates differed between HLA loci; DRB1 had the most and HLA-C the fewest. Presence/absence analyses assumed roughly uniform sequencing depth across donors. Cytomegalovirus-associated status was assigned to approximately 160 TCR beta chains. Reportedly, diagnosis of cytomegalovirus status by the classifier showed high specificity and sensitivity.

Germline V CDR1 and CDR2: MGHDK, SYGVNS. V dropped 2 bases and J dropped 5 bases, with 12 bases sitting between them. CDR3 length: 14 amino acids. Both 60 Vbeta primers and 13 Jbeta primers went into the PCR. Produced via immunoSEQ multiplex PCR; TCRdb's table is partial and in-frame only. The sample lists 170,000 or so clones, under 80% occurring once. This clone was observed a few times. Its specificity is not known. The origin of this receptor is a woman between 50 and 59 years old in good health and CMV-seropositive. Sequenced: PBMCs. The chain recombines TRBV25-1 with TRBJ1-1; D is ambiguous. DNA for the CDR3: TGTGCCAGCAGTGAAGGTGGTGGAGGGACTGAAGCTTTCTTT. This sequence encodes CASSEGGGGTEAFF.